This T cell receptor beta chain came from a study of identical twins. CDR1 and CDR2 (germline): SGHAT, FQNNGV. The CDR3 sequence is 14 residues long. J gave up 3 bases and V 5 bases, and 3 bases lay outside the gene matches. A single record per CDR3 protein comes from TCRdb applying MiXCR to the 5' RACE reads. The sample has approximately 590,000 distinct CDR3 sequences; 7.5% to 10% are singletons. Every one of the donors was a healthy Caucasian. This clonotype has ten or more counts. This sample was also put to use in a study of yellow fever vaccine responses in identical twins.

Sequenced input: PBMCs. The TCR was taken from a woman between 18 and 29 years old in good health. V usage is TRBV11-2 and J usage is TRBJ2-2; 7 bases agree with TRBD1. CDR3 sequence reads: CASSEQGYTGELFF. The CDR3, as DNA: TGTGCCAGCAGCGAACAGGGGTACACCGGGGAGCTGTTTTTT.